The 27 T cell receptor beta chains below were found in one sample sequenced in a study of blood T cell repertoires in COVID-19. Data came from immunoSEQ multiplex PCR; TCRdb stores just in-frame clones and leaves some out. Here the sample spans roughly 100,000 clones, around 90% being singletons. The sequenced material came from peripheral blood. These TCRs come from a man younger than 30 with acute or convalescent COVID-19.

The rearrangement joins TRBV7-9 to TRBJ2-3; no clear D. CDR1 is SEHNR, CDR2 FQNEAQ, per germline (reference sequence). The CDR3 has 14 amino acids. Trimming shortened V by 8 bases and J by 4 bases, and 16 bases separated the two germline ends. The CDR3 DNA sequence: TGTGCCAGCCCTGACCTCGGGTCGGCAGATACGCAGTATTTT. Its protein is CASPDLGSADTQYF.

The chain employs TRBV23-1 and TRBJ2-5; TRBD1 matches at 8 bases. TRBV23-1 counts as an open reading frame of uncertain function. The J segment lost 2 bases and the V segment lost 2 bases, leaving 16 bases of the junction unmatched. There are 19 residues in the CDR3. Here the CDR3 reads CASSQLVLRAGGLQETQYF. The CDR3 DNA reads TGCGCCAGCAGTCAACTTGTACTTCGGGCAGGGGGCTTGCAAGAGACCCAGTACTTC.

Written as DNA, the CDR3 is TGTGCCAGCAGCCAAGATTCTGGAGGTCCTGGAAACACCATATATTTT. It specifies CASSQDSGGPGNTIYF. J is TRBJ1-3 and V is TRBV3-1 (or the pseudogene TRBV3-2); no clear D gene. Looked up from germline, CDR1 is LGHDT and CDR2 is YNNKEL (reference sequence). V was shortened by 0 bases and J by 2 bases, with 11 bases between the two germline ends. CDR3 length: 16 amino acids.

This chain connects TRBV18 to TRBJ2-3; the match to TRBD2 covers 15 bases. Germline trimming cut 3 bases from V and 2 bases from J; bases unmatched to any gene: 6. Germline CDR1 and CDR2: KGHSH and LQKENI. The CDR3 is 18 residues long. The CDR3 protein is CASSPRTSGRGNTDTQYF. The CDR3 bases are TGTGCCAGCTCACCGAGGACTAGCGGGAGGGGGAACACAGATACGCAGTATTTT.

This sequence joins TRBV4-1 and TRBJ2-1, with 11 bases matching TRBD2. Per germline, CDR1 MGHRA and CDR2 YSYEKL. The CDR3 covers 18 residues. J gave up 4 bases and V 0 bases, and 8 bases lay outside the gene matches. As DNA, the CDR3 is TGCGCCAGCAGCCAAGAGACCCCCGGGACTAGCGGATACAATGAGCAGTTCTTC. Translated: CASSQETPGTSGYNEQFF.

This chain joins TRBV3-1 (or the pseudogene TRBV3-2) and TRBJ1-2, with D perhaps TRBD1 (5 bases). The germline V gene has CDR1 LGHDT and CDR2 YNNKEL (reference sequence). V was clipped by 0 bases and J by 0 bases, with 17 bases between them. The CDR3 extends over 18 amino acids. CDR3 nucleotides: TGTGCCAGCAGCCAAGATGGTTGGGGGGAGGGAGCTAACTATGGCTACACCTTC. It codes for CASSQDGWGEGANYGYTF.

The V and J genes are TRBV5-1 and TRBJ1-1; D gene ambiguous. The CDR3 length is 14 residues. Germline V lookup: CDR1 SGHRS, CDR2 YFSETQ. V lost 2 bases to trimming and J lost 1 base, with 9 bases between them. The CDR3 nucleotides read TGCGCCAGCAGCTTAGCCGAATGGAACACTGAAGCTTTCTTT. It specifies CASSLAEWNTEAFF.

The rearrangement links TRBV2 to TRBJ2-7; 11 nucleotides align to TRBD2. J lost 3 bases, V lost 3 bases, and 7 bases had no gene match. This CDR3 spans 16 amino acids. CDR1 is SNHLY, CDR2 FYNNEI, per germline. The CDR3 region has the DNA TGTGCCAGCAGTGACCCACTAGCGGGGGACCGCTACGAGCAGTACTTC. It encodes CASSDPLAGDRYEQYF.

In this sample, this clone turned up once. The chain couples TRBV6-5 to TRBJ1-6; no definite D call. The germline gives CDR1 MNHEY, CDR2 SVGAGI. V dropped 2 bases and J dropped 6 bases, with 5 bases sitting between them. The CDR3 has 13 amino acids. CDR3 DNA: TGTGCCAGCAGTTACGAGGGTAATTCACCCCTCCACTTT. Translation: CASSYEGNSPLHF.

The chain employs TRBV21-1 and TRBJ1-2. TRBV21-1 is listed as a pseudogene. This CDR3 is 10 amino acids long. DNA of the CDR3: TGTGCCAGCTGGTCCGGGGGCTACACCTTC. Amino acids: CASWSGGYTF.

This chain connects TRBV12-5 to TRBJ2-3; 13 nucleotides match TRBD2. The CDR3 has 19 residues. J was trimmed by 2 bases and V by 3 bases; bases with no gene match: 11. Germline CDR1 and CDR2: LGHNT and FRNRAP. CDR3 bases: TGTGCTAGTGGTTTCCTACTAGGGACTAGCGGGGCCCTCACAGATACGCAGTATTTT. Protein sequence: CASGFLLGTSGALTDTQYF.

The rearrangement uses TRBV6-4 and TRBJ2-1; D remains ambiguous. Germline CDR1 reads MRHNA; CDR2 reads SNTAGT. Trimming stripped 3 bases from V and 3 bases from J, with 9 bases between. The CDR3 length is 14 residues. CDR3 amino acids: CASSEQPSYNEQFF. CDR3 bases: TGTGCCAGCAGTGAACAGCCAAGCTACAATGAGCAGTTCTTC.

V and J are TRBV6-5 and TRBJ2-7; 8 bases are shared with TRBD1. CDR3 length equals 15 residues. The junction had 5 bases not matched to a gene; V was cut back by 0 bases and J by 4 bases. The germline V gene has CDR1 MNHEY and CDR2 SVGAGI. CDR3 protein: CASSYSGQGNYEQYF. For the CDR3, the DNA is TGTGCCAGCAGTTACTCAGGACAGGGCAATTACGAGCAGTACTTC.

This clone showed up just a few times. The DNA of the CDR3 is TGCGCCAGCAGTGGAGGGGGACCCCTGTCCTACGAGCAGTACTTC. It is translated as CASSGGGPLSYEQYF. The V call is TRBV10-2, the J call TRBJ2-7, with D possibly TRBD1 on 6 matching bases. The CDR3 has 15 amino acids. V lost 4 bases, J lost 1 base, and 14 bases lay in between. Germline CDR1 is WSHSY and CDR2 is SAAADI.

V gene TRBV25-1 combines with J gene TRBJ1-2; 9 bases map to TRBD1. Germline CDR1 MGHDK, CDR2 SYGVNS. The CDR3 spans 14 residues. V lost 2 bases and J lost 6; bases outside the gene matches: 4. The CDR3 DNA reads TGTGCCAGCAGTGAACCGGACAGGGGAGATGGCTACACCTTC. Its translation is CASSEPDRGDGYTF.

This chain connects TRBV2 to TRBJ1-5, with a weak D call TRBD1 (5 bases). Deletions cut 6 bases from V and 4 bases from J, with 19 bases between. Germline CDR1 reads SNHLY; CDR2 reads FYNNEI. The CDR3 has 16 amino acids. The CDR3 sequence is CASSAVRAGRNQPQHF. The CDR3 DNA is TGTGCCAGCAGCGCCGTTCGTGCAGGGCGAAATCAGCCCCAGCATTTT.

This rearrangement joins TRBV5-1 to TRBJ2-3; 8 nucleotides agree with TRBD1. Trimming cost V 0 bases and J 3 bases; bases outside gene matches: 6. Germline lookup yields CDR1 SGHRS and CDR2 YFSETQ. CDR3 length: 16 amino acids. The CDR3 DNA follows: TGCGCCAGCAGCTTGGGACCCGGACAGGGAACAGATACGCAGTATTTT. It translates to CASSLGPGQGTDTQYF.

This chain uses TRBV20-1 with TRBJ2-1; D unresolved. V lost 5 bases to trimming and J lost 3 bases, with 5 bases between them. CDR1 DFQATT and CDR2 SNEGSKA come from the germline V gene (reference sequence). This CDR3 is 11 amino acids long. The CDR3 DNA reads TGCAGTGCTCCCTACTACAATGAGCAGTTCTTC. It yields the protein CSAPYYNEQFF.

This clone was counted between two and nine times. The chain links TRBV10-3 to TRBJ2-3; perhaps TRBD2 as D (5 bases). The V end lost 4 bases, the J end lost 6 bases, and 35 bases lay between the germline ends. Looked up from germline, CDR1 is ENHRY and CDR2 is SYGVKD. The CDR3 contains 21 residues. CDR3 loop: CAISAPTVFFTSDLPVDTQYF. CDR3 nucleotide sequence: TGTGCCATCAGTGCCCCGACCGTTTTTTTCACTAGTGACTTACCGGTTGATACGCAGTATTTT.

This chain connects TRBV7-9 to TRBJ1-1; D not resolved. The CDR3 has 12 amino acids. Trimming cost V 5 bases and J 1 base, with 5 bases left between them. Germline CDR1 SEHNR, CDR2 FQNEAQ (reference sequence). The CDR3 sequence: CASSPRNTEAFF. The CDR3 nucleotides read TGTGCCAGCAGCCCCAGGAACACTGAAGCTTTCTTT.

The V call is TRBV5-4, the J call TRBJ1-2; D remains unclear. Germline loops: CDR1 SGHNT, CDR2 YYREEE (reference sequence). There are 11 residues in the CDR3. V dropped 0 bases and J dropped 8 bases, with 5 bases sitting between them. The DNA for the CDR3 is TGTGCCAGCAGCTTGGGAGGAGGCTACACCTTC. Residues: CASSLGGGYTF.

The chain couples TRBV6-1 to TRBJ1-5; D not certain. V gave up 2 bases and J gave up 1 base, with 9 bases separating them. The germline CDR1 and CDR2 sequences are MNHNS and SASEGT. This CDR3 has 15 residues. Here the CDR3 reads CASSEFGVSNQPQHF. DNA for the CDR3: TGTGCCAGCAGTGAATTTGGAGTAAGCAATCAGCCCCAGCATTTT.

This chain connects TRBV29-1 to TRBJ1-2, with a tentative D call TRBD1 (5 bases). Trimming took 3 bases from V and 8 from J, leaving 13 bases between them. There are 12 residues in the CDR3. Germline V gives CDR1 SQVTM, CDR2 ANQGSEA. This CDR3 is CSVDRVDKGYTF. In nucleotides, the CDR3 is TGCAGCGTTGACAGGGTTGATAAGGGCTACACCTTC.

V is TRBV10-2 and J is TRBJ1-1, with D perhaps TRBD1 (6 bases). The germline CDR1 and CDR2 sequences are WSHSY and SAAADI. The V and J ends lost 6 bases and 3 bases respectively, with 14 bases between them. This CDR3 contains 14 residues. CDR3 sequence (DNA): TGCGCCAGCAGGTTTGGGGGCTGGGACACTGAAGCTTTCTTT. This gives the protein CASRFGGWDTEAFF.

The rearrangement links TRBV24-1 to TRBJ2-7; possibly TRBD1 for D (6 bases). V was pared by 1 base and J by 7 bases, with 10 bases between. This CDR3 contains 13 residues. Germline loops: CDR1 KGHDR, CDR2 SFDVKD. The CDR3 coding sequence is TGTGCCACCAGTGATTTACAGGGTCGAGAGCAGTACTTC. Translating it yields CATSDLQGREQYF.

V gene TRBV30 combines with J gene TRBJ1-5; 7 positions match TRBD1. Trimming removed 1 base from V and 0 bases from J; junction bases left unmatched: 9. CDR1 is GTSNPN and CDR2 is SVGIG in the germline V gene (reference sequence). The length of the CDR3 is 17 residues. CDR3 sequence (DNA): TGTGCCTGGAGTGGACAGGGAGGTAGTAGTAGCAATCAGCCCCAGCATTTT. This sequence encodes CAWSGQGGSSSNQPQHF.

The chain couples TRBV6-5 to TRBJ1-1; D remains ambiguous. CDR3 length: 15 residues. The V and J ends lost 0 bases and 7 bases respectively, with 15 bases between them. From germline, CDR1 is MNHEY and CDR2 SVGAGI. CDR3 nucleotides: TGTGCCAGCAGTTACTCTTCGCAGTTCATCCTTGAAGCTTTCTTT. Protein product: CASSYSSQFILEAFF.